The table lists the clone carrying this T cell receptor beta chain with many counts. Arm-PCR of CDR3 regions and iRepertoire HTBI primers were the basis on which TCR beta libraries were built. Authors' analysis steps: Overall, samples carried approximately 60 TRBV and 15 or so TRBJ segments. In TCRdb, the multiplex PCR reads were re-called with MiXCR into one record per CDR3 protein. TCRdb assigned the V and J calls; the authors' analysis was not used. The sample yields more than 300,000 distinct CDR3 sequences, roughly 10% seen once. The sample originates from a study of regulatory T cells in long-lasting Graves disease. Time point here: newly diagnosed GD, antithyroid drugs for less than 3 months. Generation of the TCR library employed RNA extracted from PBMCs. The diagnosis of Graves' disease used American Thyroid Association guidelines. Into tubes containing EDTA, roughly 8.3 milliliters of peripheral blood were drawn.

The CDR3 runs to 17 residues. V was pared by 1 base and J by 10 bases, with 15 bases of the junction left unmatched. Germline assignment: CDR1 KGHDR and CDR2 SFDVKD. The data also belong to a second study, concerning T cells in Graves' hyperthyroidism and ophthalmopathy. This second study notes: Researchers ran a first-round RT-PCR on the TCR CDR3 using the HTBI primer set.

This material consisted of peripheral blood mononuclear cells (PBMCs), taken at new diagnosis, from a patient treated with antithyroid drugs. This rearrangement joins TRBV24-1 to TRBJ2-1, with 7 bases that match TRBD2. This receptor was obtained from a woman aged 18-29 years with Graves disease. The CDR3 sequence: CATSDLSPAGVVGEQFF. The DNA for the CDR3 is TGTGCCACCAGTGATTTAAGTCCGGCGGGAGTCGTAGGGGAGCAGTTCTTC.